One sample yielded the 15 T cell receptor beta chains listed below, sequenced in a study of blood T cell repertoires in COVID-19. The protocol was immunoSEQ multiplex PCR, while the TCRdb copy is restricted to in-frame clones and leaves out a portion. This sample yields around 120,000 clones, of which more than 65% are seen a single time; approximately 25% belongs to the top ten. The sample taken for sequencing was peripheral blood. These receptors were taken from a human donor in a cohort sampled during active COVID-19.

This chain joins TRBV15 and TRBJ1-2, with 7 bases lining up with TRBD1. CDR3 length: 14 amino acids. V lost 0 bases, J lost 8 bases, and 6 bases stayed unmatched. CDR1 and CDR2 from the germline V gene are LNHNV and YYDKDF (reference sequence). The CDR3 reads CATSRDEGARGYTF. The CDR3 coding sequence is TGTGCCACCAGCAGAGATGAGGGGGCGAGGGGCTACACCTTC. Looking up the rest from reference TRBV15 and TRBJ1-2 gives the full variable domain: DAMVIQNPRYQVTQFGKPVTLSCSQTLNHNVMYWYQQKSSQAPKLLFHYYDKDFNNEADTPDNFQSRRPNTSFCFLDIRSPGLGDTAMYLCATSRDEGARGYTFGSGTRLTVV.

The V gene is TRBV28, the J gene TRBJ2-5; D is ambiguous. The ends were cut back, 4 bases at V and 5 bases at J, with 17 bases in the middle. Germline assignment: CDR1 MDHEN and CDR2 SYDVKM. CDR3 size: 15 residues. The CDR3 region is CASSSQTDRHETQYF. The CDR3 DNA follows: TGTGCCAGCAGTTCACAGACGGATCGGCATGAGACCCAGTACTTC. Complete variable domain (other parts from reference TRBV28 and TRBJ2-5): DVKVTQSSRYLVKRTGEKVFLECVQDMDHENMFWYRQDPGLGLRLIYFSYDVKMKEKGDIPEGYSVSREKKERFSLILESASTNQTSMYLCASSSQTDRHETQYFGPGTRLLVL.

The chain joins TRBV7-2 to TRBJ2-7; 8 bases are shared with TRBD1. This CDR3 contains 14 residues. Losses at the gene ends were 1 base for V and 4 bases for J; bases not matched to a gene: 3. In germline, CDR1 is SGHTA, CDR2 FQGNSA. This CDR3 is CASSLDQGAYEQYF. The CDR3 DNA reads as TGTGCCAGCAGCTTAGACCAGGGGGCTTACGAGCAGTACTTC.

This rearrangement joins TRBV5-1 to TRBJ1-1; a possible D gene is TRBD1 (6 bases). The V end was cut by 4 bases, the J end by 10 bases, with 14 bases between. CDR1 and CDR2 (germline): SGHRS, YFSETQ. The length of the CDR3 is 12 residues. CDR3 nucleotides: TGCGCCAGCAGCCTGGGGGGACATCTAGCTTTCTTT. Amino acid sequence: CASSLGGHLAFF.

V usage is TRBV30 and J usage is TRBJ1-6; weak D call: TRBD1 (5 bases). The CDR3 is 14 residues long. Germline V gene lookup returns CDR1 GTSNPN and CDR2 SVGIG (reference sequence). CDR3 sequence reads: CATGPAGYNSPLHF. The DNA for the CDR3 is TGTGCTACGGGGCCAGCGGGATATAATTCACCCCTCCACTTT.

The chain combines TRBV5-1 with TRBJ1-2; 9 bases are a match to TRBD1. After removal of 4 bases from V and 6 bases from J, the junction contained 13 bases not matched to a gene. The length of the CDR3 is 16 residues. The germline CDR1 and CDR2 sequences are SGHRS and YFSETQ. The chain's CDR3 is CASSQTPTGQGHGYTF. For the CDR3, the DNA is TGCGCCAGCAGCCAGACCCCGACGGGACAGGGTCATGGCTACACCTTC.

The chain recombines TRBV5-1 with TRBJ1-2; 7 nucleotides align to TRBD1. The CDR3 is 13 amino acids. CDR1 is SGHRS and CDR2 is YFSETQ in the germline V gene. The V gene end was trimmed by 5 bases and the J gene end by 3 bases; junction bases not matched to a gene: 4. The CDR3 protein is CASRPGTDYGYTF. The CDR3 bases are TGCGCCAGCAGACCGGGGACAGACTATGGCTACACCTTC.

V usage is TRBV7-9 and J usage is TRBJ2-5; D is unclear. Germline CDR1 is SEHNR and CDR2 is FQNEAQ (reference sequence). There are 16 residues in the CDR3. V lost 0 bases, J lost 5 bases, and 16 bases lay in between. CDR3 sequence reads: CASSLAFPSRLETQYF. The DNA for the CDR3 is TGTGCCAGCAGCTTAGCGTTCCCTTCTAGATTGGAGACCCAGTACTTC.

Only a few counts were recorded for this clone. V and J are TRBV7-2 and TRBJ1-2, with D possibly matching TRBD1 (6 bases). The CDR3 runs to 16 residues. Germline CDR1 and CDR2: SGHTA and FQGNSA. V lost 1 base and J lost 3, with 15 bases in between. In DNA, the CDR3 is TGTGCCAGCAGCTTAGAAGGGGTTGGACAGCACTATGGCTACACCTTC. It yields the protein CASSLEGVGQHYGYTF.

This chain links TRBV18 with TRBJ1-2; TRBD1 agrees at 9 bases. J lost 8 bases, V lost 3 bases, and 7 bases had no gene match. Germline CDR1 KGHSH, CDR2 LQKENI. This CDR3 comprises 14 residues. The CDR3 DNA is TGTGCCAGCTCACCTACCGGGACAGGGAGGGGCTACACCTTC. Its protein is CASSPTGTGRGYTF.

This rearrangement joins TRBV5-4 to TRBJ1-2; no clear D gene. Trimming cost V 4 bases and J 1 base, with 8 bases left between them. The CDR3 covers 13 residues. Germline assignment: CDR1 SGHNT and CDR2 YYREEE (reference sequence). As DNA, the CDR3 is TGTGCCAGCAGCGTAGTGATTAACTATGGCTACACCTTC. Translation gives CASSVVINYGYTF.

The chain joins TRBV10-1 to TRBJ1-4; 7 bases are shared with TRBD1. This CDR3 has 16 residues. Germline CDR1 and CDR2: WNHNN and SYGVQD (reference sequence). With 3 bases clipped from V and 5 bases from J, the junction kept 9 bases outside the gene matches. The CDR3 sequence: CASSDSRGLKNEKLFF. CDR3 nucleotide sequence: TGCGCCAGCAGTGATAGTAGGGGGCTGAAGAATGAAAAACTGTTTTTT.

The chain carries TRBV20-1 and TRBJ1-6, with TRBD1 matching over 7 bases. The junction had 3 bases not matched to a gene; V was cut back by 3 bases and J by 7 bases. The CDR3 contains 13 residues. Per the germline V gene, CDR1 is DFQATT and CDR2 is SNEGSKA (reference sequence). The CDR3 loop is CSASRGLNSPLHF. DNA of the CDR3: TGCAGTGCTAGTAGGGGGCTGAATTCACCCCTCCACTTT.

The CDR3 reads CASSLSGWDTLLSYNSPLHF. CDR3 sequence (DNA): TGTGCCAGCAGTTTGTCCGGTTGGGACACCCTACTCTCCTATAATTCACCCCTCCACTTT. The V and J genes are TRBV28 and TRBJ1-6, with a possible D match to TRBD1 (6 bases). V was cut by 3 bases and J by 0 bases, with 21 bases left in between. The CDR3 is 20 residues long. Germline CDR1 is MDHEN and CDR2 is SYDVKM.

The CDR3 region has the DNA TGTGCCAGCAGCTCGAGCCCGGATACGCAGTATTTT. Amino acids: CASSSSPDTQYF. The chain joins TRBV7-3 to TRBJ2-3, with D uncertain. This CDR3 region has 12 residues. Trimming pared 4 bases from V and 6 bases from J, leaving 8 bases between. Germline V gene sequence: CDR1 SGHTA, CDR2 FQGTGA. Full variable domain (rest looked up from reference TRBV7-3 and TRBJ2-3): GAGVSQTPSNKVTEKGKYVELRCDPISGHTALYWYRQSLGQGPEFLIYFQGTGAADDSGLPNDRFFAVRPEGSVSTLKIQRTERGDSAVYLCASSSSPDTQYFGPGTRLTVL.